Listed here is a single TCR beta chain. The data were obtained in a study of T cells in Graves' hyperthyroidism and ophthalmopathy. Trimming cost V 5 bases and J 5 bases, with 18 bases left between them. This CDR3 has 15 residues. RNA transcripts served as the template for amplifying TCR beta CDR3 regions. HTBI primers were used for first-round RT-PCR of the TCR CDR3. TCRdb reprocessed the multiplex PCR reads with MiXCR, giving one entry per CDR3 protein. The sample has 400,000 or so distinct CDR3 sequences; around 15% are singletons. The V call is TRBV12-3 or TRBV12-4, the J call TRBJ1-2; weak D call: TRBD1 (5 bases). The receptor was isolated from a woman aged 60-70 years with Graves' ophthalmopathy. What was sequenced was blood. The CDR3 sequence: CASSPRGVGVYGYTF. The CDR3 nucleotides are TGTGCCAGCAGTCCTCGAGGGGTCGGGGTTTATGGCTACACCTTC.